The next 23 T cell receptor beta chains were all read from a single sample in a study of blood T cells in healthy people across ages. The authors ran a second PCR of 7 to 11 cycles using a sample-barcoded 5' primer and a J-beta primer mix. TCRdb called the 5' RACE reads again in MiXCR, with one record for every CDR3 protein. The table shows 800,000 or so distinct CDR3 sequences, with roughly 46% occurring only once. The sequencing sample was made of blood. Receptors were obtained from a man older than 75 in good health.

This clonotype was observed many times. This sequence joins TRBV5-1 and TRBJ2-5; maybe TRBD2 (5 bases). V gave up 6 bases and J gave up 5 bases, with 20 bases separating them. The germline V gene encodes CDR1 SGHRS and CDR2 YFSETQ. The CDR3 sequence is 15 residues long. The CDR3 loop is CASTVDGSSRETQYF. CDR3 coding DNA: TGCGCCAGCACCGTTGATGGGAGCTCTCGGGAGACCCAGTACTTC.

The V and J genes are TRBV20-1 and TRBJ2-3; TRBD2 aligns across 12 bases. The CDR3 totals 16 residues. Trimming took 0 bases from V and 5 from J; bases not matched to a gene: 6. Germline V lookup: CDR1 DFQATT, CDR2 SNEGSKA (reference sequence). CDR3 in amino acids: CSARDSSGRALDTQYF. The CDR3 bases are TGCAGTGCTAGAGATTCTAGCGGGAGGGCCTTAGATACGCAGTATTTT.

Only a few counts were recorded for this clonotype. V gene TRBV30 combines with J gene TRBJ2-1; 12 bases are a match to TRBD2. V gave up 2 bases and J gave up 9 bases; unmatched junction bases: 11. The CDR3 length is 16 residues. Germline assignment: CDR1 GTSNPN and CDR2 SVGIG (reference sequence). The CDR3 spells CAWSTLAGGPSSEQFF. CDR3 DNA sequence: TGTGCCTGGAGTACGCTAGCGGGAGGGCCCTCTAGTGAGCAGTTCTTC.

The V gene is TRBV7-2, the J gene TRBJ2-5; D gene ambiguous. V shed 6 bases and J shed 0 bases, with 11 bases lying between them. The CDR3 is 14 amino acids. In germline, CDR1 is SGHTA, CDR2 FQGNSA. This CDR3 is CASSWPPYQETQYF. Written as DNA, the CDR3 is TGTGCCAGCAGTTGGCCCCCGTACCAAGAGACCCAGTACTTC.

The J gene is TRBJ2-5, the V gene TRBV7-9; D may be TRBD2 (5 bases). Between the trimmed V and J ends, which lost 5 bases and 2 bases, there was a span of 18 bases. Germline values: CDR1 SEHNR, CDR2 FQNEAQ (reference sequence). The CDR3 covers 16 residues. CDR3 DNA: TGTGCCAGCAGCCCACTTCTCGGGGTATGGCAAGAGACCCAGTACTTC. Translated: CASSPLLGVWQETQYF.

This rearrangement joins TRBV6-1 to TRBJ2-7; no definite D call. The CDR3 contains 14 residues. V was shortened by 2 bases and J by 3 bases, with 11 bases between the two germline ends. From germline, CDR1 is MNHNS and CDR2 SASEGT. The CDR3 DNA sequence: TGTGCCAGCAGTGAATCGTGGGCCGACTACGAGCAGTACTTC. It yields the protein CASSESWADYEQYF.

V and J are TRBV29-1 and TRBJ2-1, with D possibly called TRBD1 or TRBD2 (7 bases each). Per the germline V gene, CDR1 is SQVTM and CDR2 is ANQGSEA. This CDR3 is built from 13 residues. V was clipped by 4 bases and J by 7 bases, with 14 bases between them. The CDR3 is CSVGGQGGNEQFF. The CDR3 DNA reads as TGCAGCGTTGGTGGCCAGGGGGGGAATGAGCAGTTCTTC.

This clonotype appeared once. This rearrangement joins TRBV28 to TRBJ2-1, with 10 bases that match TRBD2. The CDR3 totals 16 residues. The J segment lost 4 bases and the V segment lost 6 bases, leaving 9 bases of the junction unmatched. In germline, CDR1 is MDHEN, CDR2 SYDVKM. This CDR3 is CASSKPSGSGYNEQFF. Written as DNA, the CDR3 is TGTGCCAGCAGCAAACCTAGCGGGAGTGGGTACAATGAGCAGTTCTTC.

This clonotype was seen a few times. The rearrangement uses TRBV5-1 and TRBJ2-5; D is uncertain. Germline loops: CDR1 SGHRS, CDR2 YFSETQ. The CDR3 runs 11 residues. The germline V and J ends were trimmed by 6 bases and 2 bases, with 5 bases remaining between them. CDR3 coding DNA: TGCGCCAGCATGGGGCAAGAGACCCAGTACTTC. It encodes CASMGQETQYF.

CDR3 sequence (DNA): TGCGCCAGCAGCCAAGAACGGACTAGGGGAATTCAAGAGACCCAGTACTTC. This codes for CASSQERTRGIQETQYF. The chain combines TRBV4-1 with TRBJ2-5, with TRBD2 matching over 7 bases. CDR3 size: 17 residues. V gave up 0 bases and J gave up 2 bases; unmatched junction bases: 9. CDR1 MGHRA and CDR2 YSYEKL come from the germline V gene.

This clonotype was detected only a few times. The gene calls are TRBV6-1 and TRBJ1-2, with D possibly matching TRBD1 (6 bases). Germline V gene sequence: CDR1 MNHNS, CDR2 SASEGT. CDR3 size: 14 residues. The V end lost 6 bases, the J end lost 5 bases, and 16 bases lay between the germline ends. In DNA form, the CDR3 reads TGTGCCAGCAGAGTAACAGGGATGGTTTATGGCTACACCTTC. Encoded protein: CASRVTGMVYGYTF.

This clonotype occurred a few times. This rearrangement joins TRBV12-3 or TRBV12-4 to TRBJ2-7, with D hard to call. The CDR3 is made up of 13 amino acids. Deletions cut 6 bases from V and 0 bases from J, with 9 bases between. CDR3 nucleotides: TGTGCCAGCAGGAGGATGGGCTCCTACGAGCAGTACTTC. It encodes CASRRMGSYEQYF.

This clonotype has more than one count but fewer than ten. The V and J genes are TRBV7-6 and TRBJ2-7; a weak D match, TRBD2 (6 bases). V was shortened by 5 bases and J by 4 bases, with 15 bases between the two germline ends. The germline gives CDR1 SGHVS, CDR2 FNYEAQ. The CDR3 extends over 14 amino acids. This chain's CDR3 is CASSPTRLVYEQYF. CDR3 DNA: TGTGCCAGCAGCCCAACCCGACTAGTTTACGAGCAGTACTTC.

The chain recombines TRBV20-1 with TRBJ2-1; 10 bases fit TRBD2. The DNA matches TRBJ2-7 better at its end, which makes the J call doubtful. The CDR3 contains 14 residues. From germline, CDR1 is DFQATT and CDR2 SNEGSKA (reference sequence). The CDR3: CSAPSGGDYNEQYF. The CDR3 DNA is TGCAGTGCTCCCAGCGGGGGGGACTACAATGAGCAGTACTTC.

V is TRBV28 and J is TRBJ1-2; 8 nucleotides match TRBD1. Trimming removed 4 bases from V and 4 bases from J; junction bases left unmatched: 8. The germline V gene encodes CDR1 MDHEN and CDR2 SYDVKM. CDR3 length equals 15 residues. CDR3 protein: CASSSNRGVGYGYTF. The CDR3 bases are TGTGCCAGCAGTTCCAACAGGGGGGTGGGCTATGGCTACACCTTC.

This clonotype has only a few counts. The J gene is TRBJ2-6, the V gene TRBV6-1; D not certain. The CDR3 is 14 amino acids. The germline V gene encodes CDR1 MNHNS and CDR2 SASEGT. The V end lost 2 bases, the J end lost 4 bases, and 6 bases lay between the germline ends. CDR3 sequence: CASSETSGANVLTF. The DNA of the CDR3 is TGTGCCAGCAGTGAAACCTCGGGGGCCAACGTCCTGACTTTC.

This clonotype has a handful of counts. V and J are TRBV2 and TRBJ2-1; tentative D call: TRBD1 (6 bases). Trimming stripped 7 bases from V and 0 bases from J, with 7 bases between. The CDR3 totals 13 residues. The germline V gene has CDR1 SNHLY and CDR2 FYNNEI. The CDR3 region has the DNA TGTGCCAGCAAGGACAGCTCCTACAATGAGCAGTTCTTC. Translation: CASKDSSYNEQFF.

This clonotype has a handful of counts. The chain has TRBV12-3 or TRBV12-4 and TRBJ2-6, with D perhaps TRBD2 (5 bases). The CDR3 totals 14 residues. Trimming shortened V by 6 bases and J by 4 bases, and 10 bases separated the two germline ends. As DNA, the CDR3 is TGTGCCAGCAGATCCGGGGTGGGGGCCAACGTCCTGACTTTC. The encoded protein is CASRSGVGANVLTF.

The chain has TRBV6-1 and TRBJ2-6; the D gene is possibly TRBD1 (6 bases). The V end lost 0 bases, the J end lost 4 bases, and 7 bases lay between the germline ends. Germline lookup yields CDR1 MNHNS and CDR2 SASEGT. This CDR3 region has 15 residues. The CDR3 nucleotides read TGTGCCAGCAGTGAAGCGGGGACAGGGGCCAACGTCCTGACTTTC. Translated, it gives CASSEAGTGANVLTF.

This clonotype was found many times. This chain connects TRBV7-2 to TRBJ2-5; D gene uncertain. With 5 bases removed from V and 1 base from J, the gap between germline ends came to 14 bases. Germline values: CDR1 SGHTA, CDR2 FQGNSA. This CDR3 is 15 amino acids long. For the CDR3, the DNA is TGTGCCAGCAGCCCGCACGGGCAACCCCAAGAGACCCAGTACTTC. Translating it yields CASSPHGQPQETQYF. The whole variable domain, filled in from reference TRBV7-2 and TRBJ2-5, reads GAGVSQSPSNKVTEKGKDVELRCDPISGHTALYWYRQSLGQGLEFLIYFQGNSAPDKSGLPSDRFSAERTGGSVSTLTIQRTQQEDSAVYLCASSPHGQPQETQYFGPGTRLLVL.

The genes are TRBV4-3 and TRBJ2-3; no clear D gene. Germline CDR1 LGHNA, CDR2 YSLEER. The CDR3 is 17 residues long. Trimming took 1 base from V and 8 from J, leaving 22 bases between them. The CDR3 nucleotides are TGCGCCAGCAGCCAAGGAGGCGGCAGCTCCCGTCGCGTTACGCAGTATTTT. Translation: CASSQGGGSSRRVTQYF.

The V and J genes are TRBV21-1 and TRBJ2-5; the D call in the table, TRBD2, was not verified against the DNA. Matching the DNA end better, TRBJ2-7 makes the J call doubtful. TRBV21-1 is a listed pseudogene. This CDR3 comprises 12 residues. CDR3 loop: CARRHPLVEQYF. As DNA, the CDR3 is TGTGCCAGAAGACACCCCCTAGTCGAGCAGTACTTC.

The gene calls are TRBV10-3 and TRBJ2-5; a weak D match, TRBD1 (6 bases). Between the trimmed V and J ends, which lost 4 bases and 2 bases, there was a span of 11 bases. CDR1 ENHRY and CDR2 SYGVKD come from the germline V gene. This CDR3 contains 14 residues. The CDR3 DNA sequence: TGTGCCATCAGTGGGGTCAGGGGTCAAGAGACCCAGTACTTC. Translated, it gives CAISGVRGQETQYF.